This T cell receptor (beta chain) was captured by sequencing in a study of early T cells in non-severe SARS-CoV-2 infection. At the level of the study: The input, bulk RNA from unsorted whole blood, was sequenced, and chains were unpaired. General observations from the study: Sequences matched to VDJdb favored anti-spike CD8 responses, while private and CD4 specificities were missed.

From the 5' RACE reads, TCRdb called clonotypes with MiXCR, one entry per CDR3 protein. The table includes thousands of distinct CDR3 sequences, 4% to 5.5% detected once. The sample holds many counts of this clonotype. Its antigen is still unknown. Sequenced material: whole blood. The TCR was taken from an adult who was a healthcare worker with PCR-confirmed SARS-CoV-2 infection or an uninfected control (not recorded which).

DNA for the CDR3: TGCACCAGCAGCCAAGATCCGAAGCTCCGGGTCTCCTACAATGAGCAGTTCTTC. Translation gives CTSSQDPKLRVSYNEQFF. This chain links TRBV1 with TRBJ2-1; TRBD1, as called in the table, went unchecked against the DNA. TRBV1 is a known pseudogene. This CDR3 is 18 amino acids long.